Listed here are 2 T cell receptor beta chains from one sample, sequenced in a study of T cell repertoires in cytomegalovirus infection. TCRdb re-called the reads with MiXCR, one entry per CDR3 protein. The repertoire holds under 200,000 distinct CDR3 sequences, approximately 21% seen once, with about 25% in the top ten. Their recognized antigens are unknown. The starting material was CD8+ T cells from cultured PBMCs, obtained from culture after CMV antigen stimulation. Receptor source: a human donor in good health (CMV status not recorded). Some clones in this sample may be carry-over from other donors' samples.

This clonotype was observed a handful of times. The chain couples TRBV7-2 to TRBJ1-2, with TRBD1 as a possible D gene (5 bases). V shed 3 bases and J shed 0 bases, with 14 bases lying between them. This CDR3 spans 16 amino acids. Germline assignment: CDR1 SGHTA and CDR2 FQGNSA. The CDR3 here is CASSLVLTDSNYGYTF. The CDR3 bases are TGTGCCAGCAGCTTGGTTCTGACAGACTCTAACTATGGCTACACCTTC. The whole variable domain, remainder taken from reference TRBV7-2 and TRBJ1-2, is GAGVSQSPSNKVTEKGKDVELRCDPISGHTALYWYRQSLGQGLEFLIYFQGNSAPDKSGLPSDRFSAERTGGSVSTLTIQRTQQEDSAVYLCASSLVLTDSNYGYTFGSGTRLTVV.

This clonotype was detected only a few times. The J gene is TRBJ2-1, the V gene TRBV11-3, with D tentatively TRBD1 or TRBD2 (6 bases each). Germline V gene sequence: CDR1 SGHNT, CDR2 YENEEA. V lost 5 bases and J lost 1, with 15 bases in between. This CDR3 has 16 residues. This CDR3 is CASSMRGGGSYNEQFF. In DNA, the CDR3 is TGTGCCAGCAGCATGAGAGGAGGGGGGTCCTACAATGAGCAGTTCTTC.